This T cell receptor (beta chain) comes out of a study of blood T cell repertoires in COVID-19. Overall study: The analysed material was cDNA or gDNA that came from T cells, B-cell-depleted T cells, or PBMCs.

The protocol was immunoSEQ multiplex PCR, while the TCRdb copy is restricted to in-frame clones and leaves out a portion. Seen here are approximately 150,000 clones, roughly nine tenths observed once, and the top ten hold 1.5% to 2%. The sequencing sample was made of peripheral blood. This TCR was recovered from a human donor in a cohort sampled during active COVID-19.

This chain's CDR3 is CASSLGGLTTQNIQYF. CDR3 DNA: TGTGCCAGCAGCTTAGGGGGATTGACTACCCAAAACATTCAGTACTTC. The gene calls are TRBV11-1 and TRBJ2-4; D perhaps matches TRBD2 (5 bases). The germline V and J ends were trimmed by 1 base and 5 bases, with 15 bases remaining between them. Germline V lookup: CDR1 SGHAT, CDR2 FQDESV (reference sequence). The CDR3 loop spans 16 amino acids.